Shown below are 26 T cell receptor beta chains from a single sample sequenced in a study of technical replicates of blood from a handful of donors. The method was immunoSEQ multiplex PCR; TCRdb's version includes in-frame clones alone and lacks a portion of them. The table includes more than 90,000 clones, roughly 95% detected once. Sequencing was carried out using T cells isolated from PBMCs. All receptors come from a human donor in good health.

CDR3 amino acids: CASSQGQGEEQYF. CDR3 DNA: TGTGCCAGCAGCCAAGGACAGGGTGAAGAGCAGTACTTC. This chain links TRBV7-2 with TRBJ2-7; TRBD1 matches 8 bases. The CDR3 is 13 amino acids. Germline V gene data show CDR1 as SGHTA and CDR2 as FQGNSA. V lost 5 bases and J lost 7; bases outside the gene matches: 7.

The genes are TRBV30 and TRBJ1-1; D unclear. Germline assignment: CDR1 GTSNPN and CDR2 SVGIG (reference sequence). V dropped 4 bases and J dropped 7 bases, with 13 bases sitting between them. CDR3 size: 12 residues. CDR3 sequence (DNA): TGTGCCTGGACAGAATCCAAGTTTGAAGCTTTCTTT. As protein: CAWTESKFEAFF.

The chain carries TRBV5-1 and TRBJ2-7; possibly TRBD1 for D (5 bases). Germline lookup yields CDR1 SGHRS and CDR2 YFSETQ. This CDR3 comprises 15 residues. Between the trimmed V and J ends, which lost 0 bases and 3 bases, there was a span of 13 bases. The CDR3 DNA sequence: TGCGCCAGCAGCTTGGCCGCACAGGCGGTCTACGAGCAGTACTTC. This encodes CASSLAAQAVYEQYF.

The V and J genes are TRBV28 and TRBJ2-3, with 8 nucleotides matching TRBD2. This CDR3 comprises 14 residues. The junction had 1 base not matched to a gene; V was cut back by 5 bases and J by 0 bases. The germline V gene encodes CDR1 MDHEN and CDR2 SYDVKM. The CDR3 coding sequence is TGTGCCAGCAGTCGGACTAGCAGCACAGATACGCAGTATTTT. This codes for CASSRTSSTDTQYF. The variable domain in full, with the rest retrieved from reference TRBV28 and TRBJ2-3, is DVKVTQSSRYLVKRTGEKVFLECVQDMDHENMFWYRQDPGLGLRLIYFSYDVKMKEKGDIPEGYSVSREKKERFSLILESASTNQTSMYLCASSRTSSTDTQYFGPGTRLTVL.

The count of this clone is one. V is TRBV6-1 and J is TRBJ2-5; 14 bases match TRBD2. V dropped 3 bases and J dropped 3; count of bases not matched to a gene: 6. This CDR3 spans 17 amino acids. The germline CDR1 and CDR2 sequences are MNHNS and SASEGT. This chain's CDR3 is CASSEVLGLAGEETQYF. As DNA, the CDR3 is TGTGCCAGCAGTGAGGTATTGGGACTAGCGGGAGAAGAGACCCAGTACTTC.

CDR3 sequence: CATRAGASSGELFF. The DNA of the CDR3 is TGTGCCACCAGAGCAGGGGCCTCATCCGGGGAGCTGTTTTTT. The rearrangement links TRBV15 to TRBJ2-2; D is perhaps TRBD1 (6 bases). The length of the CDR3 is 14 residues. V was pared by 6 bases and J by 6 bases, with 14 bases between. The V gene's germline CDR1 is LNHNV and CDR2 YYDKDF (reference sequence).

This clone was found once. Other DNA sequences in this sample translate to the same CDR3. The chain carries TRBV4-2 and TRBJ1-1; 8 bases align to TRBD1. The CDR3 covers 15 residues. Germline-derived CDR1 and CDR2 are LGHNA and YNFKEQ. Trimming at V came to 2 bases and at J to 1 base, leaving 3 bases not matched to a gene. This chain's CDR3 is CASSQLGTGNTEAFF. The CDR3 nucleotides are TGTGCCAGCAGCCAATTAGGGACAGGGAACACTGAAGCTTTCTTT.

This chain connects TRBV4-3 to TRBJ2-5; 7 nucleotides align to TRBD2. The CDR3 loop spans 14 amino acids. V trimming: 0 bases; J trimming: 3 bases; junction bases outside the gene matches: 1. The germline CDR1 and CDR2 sequences are LGHNA and YSLEER. In DNA, the CDR3 is TGCGCCAGCAGCCAAGATCTAGCGGAAGAGACCCAGTACTTC. Its translation: CASSQDLAEETQYF.

The CDR3 coding sequence is TGTGCCGGCAAGTCCCAGGCTTATCTCTATGGCTACACCTTC. This translates into CAGKSQAYLYGYTF. The genes are TRBV6-5 and TRBJ1-2, with D hard to call. Germline values: CDR1 MNHEY, CDR2 SVGAGI. The V and J ends lost 11 bases and 4 bases respectively, with 20 bases between them. The CDR3 is 14 amino acids.

This chain joins TRBV11-2 and TRBJ2-7, with 10 bases that match TRBD1. The junction had 13 bases not matched to a gene; V was cut back by 5 bases and J by 9 bases. The CDR3 consists of 15 residues. From germline, CDR1 is SGHAT and CDR2 FQNNGV. CDR3 in DNA: TGTGCCAGCAGCACCAGTTCTGGGACAGGGGCAGTGCAGTACTTC. This encodes CASSTSSGTGAVQYF.

The gene calls are TRBV19 and TRBJ1-5; TRBD1 matches at 7 bases. Germline CDR1 LNHDA, CDR2 SQIVND (reference sequence). The CDR3 consists of 14 residues. The trim removed 5 bases at V and 9 bases at J, leaving 10 bases unmatched. The CDR3 spells CASSPRTGLGPQHF. Here the CDR3 DNA reads TGTGCCAGTAGTCCAAGGACAGGCCTCGGGCCCCAGCATTTT.

This chain joins TRBV6-6 and TRBJ1-2; 10 bases line up with TRBD1. V was pared by 10 bases and J by 3 bases, with 8 bases of the junction left unmatched. Germline V CDR1 and CDR2: MNHNY, SVGAGI (reference sequence). The CDR3 totals 14 residues. CDR3 residues: CATQTGTGDYGYTF. The CDR3 bases are TGTGCCACCCAGACCGGGACAGGGGACTATGGCTACACCTTC.

This clone was seen only a few times. J is TRBJ1-1 and V is TRBV2, with no clear D. From germline, CDR1 is SNHLY and CDR2 FYNNEI. Trimming pared 6 bases from V and 1 base from J, leaving 15 bases between. The CDR3 covers 15 residues. CDR3 loop: CASRTVRGENTEAFF. CDR3 nucleotide sequence: TGTGCCAGCAGGACCGTACGGGGAGAGAACACTGAAGCTTTCTTT.

V is TRBV7-3 and J is TRBJ2-7; no clear D gene. This CDR3 is 12 amino acids long. Germline CDR1 reads SGHTA; CDR2 reads FQGTGA. The ends were cut back, 0 bases at V and 4 bases at J, with 4 bases in the middle. CDR3 region: CASSLTRYEQYF. In DNA form, the CDR3 reads TGTGCCAGCAGCTTAACTCGGTACGAGCAGTACTTC. The full variable domain, rest sourced from reference TRBV7-3 and TRBJ2-7, is GAGVSQTPSNKVTEKGKYVELRCDPISGHTALYWYRQSLGQGPEFLIYFQGTGAADDSGLPNDRFFAVRPEGSVSTLKIQRTERGDSAVYLCASSLTRYEQYFGPGTRLTVT.

This CDR3 reads CASSWDRMTDTQYF. The CDR3 DNA follows: TGTGCCAGCAGCTGGGACAGAATGACAGATACGCAGTATTTT. This chain links TRBV11-2 with TRBJ2-3, with 7 nucleotides matching TRBD1. Germline CDR1 and CDR2: SGHAT and FQNNGV. V lost 4 bases to trimming and J lost 3 bases; unmatched junction nucleotides: 4. This CDR3 spans 14 amino acids.

The chain carries TRBV18 and TRBJ1-1; D is possibly TRBD1 (5 bases). V was pared by 2 bases and J by 4 bases, with 11 bases between. The V gene's germline CDR1 is KGHSH and CDR2 LQKENI. The CDR3 totals 14 residues. The CDR3 loop reads CASSPGAHGTEAFF. The CDR3 nucleotides read TGTGCCAGCTCACCAGGGGCGCACGGCACTGAAGCTTTCTTT.

This chain links TRBV2 with TRBJ2-2; TRBD2 agrees at 12 bases. Trimming removed 4 bases from V and 5 bases from J; junction bases left unmatched: 5. Germline V CDR1 and CDR2: SNHLY, FYNNEI. The length of the CDR3 is 16 residues. The CDR3 DNA sequence: TGTGCCAGCAGTGTGAGACTAGCGGGAGATACCGGGGAGCTGTTTTTT. Its translation: CASSVRLAGDTGELFF.

CDR3 residues: CASSHDGQADSYEQYF. CDR3 nucleotides: TGCGCCAGCAGCCATGACGGACAGGCCGACTCCTACGAGCAGTACTTC. This chain uses TRBV4-1 with TRBJ2-7; 7 nucleotides align to TRBD1. V lost 3 bases and J lost 0; bases outside the gene matches: 8. This CDR3 comprises 16 residues. The germline V gene encodes CDR1 MGHRA and CDR2 YSYEKL.

CDR3 amino acids: CAWSGGTGHGYTF. DNA for the CDR3: TGTGCCTGGAGTGGGGGGACAGGGCATGGCTACACCTTC. This chain links TRBV30 with TRBJ1-2, with 9 bases aligning to TRBD1. Germline loops: CDR1 GTSNPN, CDR2 SVGIG (reference sequence). The CDR3 consists of 13 residues. V lost 1 base and J lost 6; bases outside the gene matches: 3. Together with reference TRBV30 and TRBJ1-2, the CDR3 gives the full variable domain: SQTIHQWPATLVQPVGSPLSLECTVEGTSNPNLYWYRQAAGRGLQLLFYSVGIGQISSEVPQNLSASRPQDRQFILSSKKLLLSDSGFYLCAWSGGTGHGYTFGSGTRLTVV.

The genes are TRBV4-1 and TRBJ2-2; TRBD2 matches 7 bases. The CDR3 totals 16 residues. From germline, CDR1 is MGHRA and CDR2 YSYEKL. V lost 1 base and J lost 3; bases outside the gene matches: 5. The CDR3 is CASSQGSGGDTGELFF. The CDR3 DNA reads as TGCGCCAGCAGCCAAGGTTCGGGGGGAGACACCGGGGAGCTGTTTTTT.

The V and J genes are TRBV29-1 and TRBJ2-1, with unresolved D. Germline lookup yields CDR1 SQVTM and CDR2 ANQGSEA. V was cut by 3 bases and J by 3 bases, with 12 bases left in between. This CDR3 has 14 amino acids. CDR3 bases: TGCAGCGTTGAGGCTCGAGGCCACTACAATGAGCAGTTCTTC. Amino acid sequence: CSVEARGHYNEQFF.

This chain uses TRBV7-9 with TRBJ1-1; TRBD1 might be the D (5 bases). CDR3 length equals 13 residues. Trimming shortened V by 7 bases and J by 0 bases, and 9 bases separated the two germline ends. In germline, CDR1 is SEHNR, CDR2 FQNEAQ (reference sequence). CDR3 DNA sequence: TGTGCCAGCAACAGGATCATGAACACTGAAGCTTTCTTT. It translates to CASNRIMNTEAFF.

The chain links TRBV5-1 to TRBJ2-5; D might be TRBD2 (5 bases). The CDR3 loop spans 15 amino acids. V lost 0 bases, J lost 1 base, and 10 bases lay in between. Per the germline V gene, CDR1 is SGHRS and CDR2 is YFSETQ. The DNA of the CDR3 is TGCGCCAGCAGCTTGGCCCTGGCGGGCCAAGAGACCCAGTACTTC. It is translated as CASSLALAGQETQYF.

The chain recombines TRBV29-1 with TRBJ2-2, with TRBD1 matching over 8 bases. The germline V gene has CDR1 SQVTM and CDR2 ANQGSEA. With 6 bases clipped from V and 7 bases from J, the junction kept 13 bases outside the gene matches. This CDR3 is built from 15 residues. The CDR3 sequence is CSVPLQGAPNGELFF. The CDR3 DNA sequence: TGCAGCGTCCCCCTGCAGGGGGCGCCTAACGGGGAGCTGTTTTTT.

The V gene is TRBV7-3, the J gene TRBJ1-2; TRBD1 is a possible D gene (6 bases). V was shortened by 5 bases and J by 0 bases, with 10 bases between the two germline ends. Per the germline V gene, CDR1 is SGHTA and CDR2 is FQGTGA. The CDR3 is 14 residues long. In nucleotides, the CDR3 is TGTGCCAGCAGCCCAACAGGGACTAACTATGGCTACACCTTC. Translation: CASSPTGTNYGYTF.

This clone has just a few counts. The chain joins TRBV5-6 to TRBJ2-7; D perhaps matches TRBD2 (6 bases). CDR1 and CDR2 from the germline V gene are SGHDT and YYEEEE. Trimming stripped 0 bases from V and 5 bases from J, with 9 bases between. The length of the CDR3 is 13 residues. This CDR3 is CASSLAGVHEQYF. The CDR3, as DNA: TGTGCCAGCAGCTTGGCGGGAGTACACGAGCAGTACTTC.